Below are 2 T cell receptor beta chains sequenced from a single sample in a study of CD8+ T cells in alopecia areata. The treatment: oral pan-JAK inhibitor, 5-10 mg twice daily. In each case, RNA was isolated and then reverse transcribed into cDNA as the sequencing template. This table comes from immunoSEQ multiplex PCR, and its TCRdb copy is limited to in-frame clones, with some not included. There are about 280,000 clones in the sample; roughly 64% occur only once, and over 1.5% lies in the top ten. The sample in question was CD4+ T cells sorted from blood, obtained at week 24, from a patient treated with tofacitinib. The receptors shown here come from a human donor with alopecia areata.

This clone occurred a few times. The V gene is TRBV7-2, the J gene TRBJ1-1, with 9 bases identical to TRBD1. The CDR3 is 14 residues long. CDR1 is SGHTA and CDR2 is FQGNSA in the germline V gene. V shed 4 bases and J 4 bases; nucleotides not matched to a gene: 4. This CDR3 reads CASSWDREATEAFF. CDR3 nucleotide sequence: TGTGCCAGCAGCTGGGACAGGGAGGCCACTGAAGCTTTCTTT.

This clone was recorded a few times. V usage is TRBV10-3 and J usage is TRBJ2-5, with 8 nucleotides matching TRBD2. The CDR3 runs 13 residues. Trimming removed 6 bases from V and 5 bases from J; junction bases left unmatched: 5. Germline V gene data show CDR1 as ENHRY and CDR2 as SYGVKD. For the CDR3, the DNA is TGTGCCATCAGCGGGGGGGCCGGTGAGACCCAGTACTTC. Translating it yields CAISGGAGETQYF.